The rows below give T cell receptor beta chains drawn from one sample of a study of blood T cells in healthy people across ages. MiXCR, run by TCRdb on the 5' RACE reads, gives a single entry per CDR3 protein. Among around 650,000 distinct CDR3 sequences, around 43% were seen once, and the ten largest hold 30%. Sequenced: blood. The receptors shown here come from a man older than 75 in good health. Both conserved end residues are part of each CDR3. A D gene is named only where the DNA matches it firmly. Size values are once, few and many counts, or a class for expanded clones, and some rows have none.

J gene	V gene	clone size	CDR3 length	D gene	CDR3 DNA	CDR3 protein
TRBJ1-4	TRBV20-1	-	16	TRBD1	TGCAGTGCTCCGCGGACAGGGGGTTTGAAAGATGAAAAACTGTTTTTT	CSAPRTGGLKDEKLFF
TRBJ2-5	TRBV12-3/TRBV12-4	few	15	-	TGTGCCAGCAGTCCCGGACTACCTTCGGGGGAGACCCAGTACTTC	CASSPGLPSGETQYF
TRBJ1-2	TRBV29-1	-	12	-	TGCAGCGTTCAAGCCCTCTTTGATGGCTACACCTTC	CSVQALFDGYTF
TRBJ2-7	TRBV3-1	-	15	TRBD2	TGTGCCAGCAGCCGCGGACGAGCGGGAGTCTACGAGCAGTACTTC	CASSRGRAGVYEQYF
TRBJ2-7	TRBV20-1	-	14	-	TGCAGCGCAGGGAGGTCCATGTTAAACAATGAGCAGTACTTC	CSAGRSMLNNEQYF
TRBJ1-2	TRBV18	-	14	-	TGTGCCAGCTCACCACGTACCGAGGTCGGGGGCTACACCTTC	CASSPRTEVGGYTF
TRBJ1-1	TRBV7-9	-	12	-	TGTGCCAGCAGCTTACTGGGTGATGAAGCTTTCTTT	CASSLLGDEAFF
TRBJ2-3	TRBV20-1	few	14	-	TGCAGTGCTCTCCAGGGGGGGTTAACAGATACGCAGTATTTT	CSALQGGLTDTQYF
TRBJ1-1	TRBV29-1	-	11	TRBD1	TGCAGCGTGGGAGGGGGCATTGAGGCTTTCTTT	CSVGGGIEAFF
TRBJ2-7	TRBV11-2	few	13	-	TGTGCCAGCAGCACATGGGGGGCCTACGAGCAGTACTTC	CASSTWGAYEQYF
TRBJ2-1	TRBV20-1	-	16	TRBD2	TGCAGTGCTAGTCAAGGACTAGCGGGGGGCGGGCATGAGCAGTTCTTC	CSASQGLAGGGHEQFF
TRBJ1-6	TRBV4-3	-	18	-	TGCGCCAGCAGCCAAGTTCCGGATGTAGGATTTACGGGTTCACCCCTCCACTTT	CASSQVPDVGFTGSPLHF
TRBJ2-5	TRBV10-3	many	14	TRBD2	TGTGCCATCAGCCCGGGACTAGACCAAGAGACCCAGTACTTC	CAISPGLDQETQYF
TRBJ2-5	TRBV3-1	-	14	TRBD2	TGTGCCAGCAGCCGGCCGGGGAGGGAAGAGACCCAGTACTTC	CASSRPGREETQYF
TRBJ2-7	TRBV3-1	-	15	-	TGTGCCAGCAGCCAACTAGCCCCCTCTGGAGACGAGCAGTACTTC	CASSQLAPSGDEQYF
TRBJ1-1	TRBV7-2	few	15	-	TGTGCCAGCAGAGGAAACAGGAACATGAACACTGAAGCTTTCTTT	CASRGNRNMNTEAFF
TRBJ1-6	TRBV27	-	16	-	TGTGCCAGCAGTCCCCCGGGCAGGGGACCTAATTCACCCCTCCACTTT	CASSPPGRGPNSPLHF
TRBJ2-7	TRBV18	-	17	TRBD2	TGTGCCAGCTCACCACAAGGTAGCGGGAGCTACACCCTCGAGCAGTACTTC	CASSPQGSGSYTLEQYF
TRBJ1-1	TRBV28	once	17	TRBD1	TGTGCCAGCGGGACAGGGGGCGTTGGCGTGAGTGACACTGAAGCTTTCTTT	CASGTGGVGVSDTEAFF
TRBJ2-3	TRBV12-3/TRBV12-4	-	15	-	TGTGCCAGCAGTTTGAATCTTTTTCCCCTGAATACGCAGTATTTT	CASSLNLFPLNTQYF
TRBJ2-3	TRBV7-2	-	15	-	TGTGCCAGCAGCTTAGGACGCCATAGCACAGATACGCAGTATTTT	CASSLGRHSTDTQYF
TRBJ2-7	TRBV18	-	14	-	TGTGCCAGCTCACCGGACAGCAGATCCTACGAGCAGTACTTC	CASSPDSRSYEQYF
TRBJ1-4	TRBV30	-	14	TRBD1	TGTGCCTGGAGTGTGGGACAGGGGACCGAAAAACTGTTTTTT	CAWSVGQGTEKLFF
TRBJ2-7	TRBV20-1	-	13	TRBD2	TGCAGTGCTAGGACTAGCGGGAGTATCGAGCAGTACTTC	CSARTSGSIEQYF
TRBJ2-5	TRBV12-3/TRBV12-4	-	15	TRBD1	TGTGCCGGCAGTTTCCAGACAGGGATGGGCGAGACCCAGTACTTC	CAGSFQTGMGETQYF
TRBJ2-1	TRBV3-1	few	17	-	TGTGCCAGCAGCCTCAAGGTGTACTCACGGAGATACAATGAGCAGTTCTTC	CASSLKVYSRRYNEQFF
TRBJ2-7	TRBV10-2	few	13	TRBD2	TGCGCCAGCACGAGCGGGGGGGGCTACGAGCAGTACTTC	CASTSGGGYEQYF